This section outlines one T cell receptor (beta chain) sequence together with its context. This clone was counted a single time. The antigen this receptor binds is unknown. No qualities accompany the bases; no much larger clone lies one base away. The cohort consisted of approximately 670 healthy bone marrow donors. At the time of sampling, all cohort members were nominally healthy, though unrecorded immune exposures were likely present. The donor tested CMV seronegative, placing the donor among the 300 to 450 seronegative members of the cohort. Each donor provided a peripheral blood sample, and peripheral blood mononuclear cells were used for TCR beta sequencing. The Qiagen DNeasy Blood Extraction Kit was used to extract genomic DNA from the blood cell samples. These data are taken from a study of cytomegalovirus exposure and HLA in healthy donors (dated 2017 in TCRdb). Some background on the complete study: According to an earlier analysis of a few hundred of the donors, some 180 million T cells yielded some 110 million unique TCR beta sequences and about 280 Gb of sequence data. An early release that covered fewer than 800 HLA-typed donors contained 300 to 350 gigabases of sequencing data and some 87 million unique TCR sequences. The genetic ancestry cluster associated with self-reported Caucasian donors included about four fifths of the 300 to 450 genotyped donors. The study aimed to test whether cataloging public T cell receptors could reveal signatures of past pathogen exposure. The T cell repertoires of 700 or so subjects were profiled by immunosequencing and related to cytomegalovirus serostatus. Besides the first cohort of around 700 subjects, a separate validation cohort made up of roughly 130 different subjects was used. High-throughput TCR immunosequencing, statistical association of individual TCRs with disease status, and machine learning were combined to predict cytomegalovirus infection status. In a later analysis, previously published TCR beta repertoires from roughly 710 donors were re-analyzed and high-resolution HLA genotyping was added so that TCR occurrence patterns could be studied. In the later analysis, no new phenotypic data were used to find candidate immune exposures; instead, reliance was placed on TCR beta sequences and their occurrence across donors. An earlier analysis of 587 of the donors used high-throughput TCR beta sequencing to judge whether each TCR beta V gene segment behaved as functional or pseudogenic. Donor age, sex, ethnicity and CMV serostatus were compiled together with the repertoire data. In a later genetic analysis, genome-wide SNP genotypes for 398 of the 666 donors were used, and that subset was treated as a discovery cohort. Every repertoire in the discovery cohort had been generated on one and the same sequencing platform. Class I and class II HLA loci were covered by the typing at four-digit resolution. The number of donors typed differed by locus, with roughly 629-640 for A, B, C, DRB1 and DQB1, roughly 550 for DQA1, approximately 580 for DPA1, and under 490 for DPB1. Several DR-DQ haplotypes were handled as single units for association and clustering because linkage in the cohort was strong. Across around 400 genotyped donors of the cohort, an average of roughly 200,000 unique TCR beta nucleotide sequences per donor were sequenced, and roughly a sixth of those sequences were non-productive.

The CDR3 holds 15 amino acids from the cysteine to the phenylalanine. Here the CDR3 DNA is all that survives: 45 bases in frame from base 1. Looking up the germline V gene yields CDR1 MNHEY and CDR2 SVGAGI. V is pruned by 5 bases and J by 7 bases, leaving 9 bases of the junction without a gene match. What the work shows at the level of the full study, not this receptor alone: A later genetic analysis associated a missense DCLRE1C variant with V-gene and J-gene trimming of TCR beta chains, and an independent cohort replicated the association. In a later analysis, most CMV-associated TCR beta chains were found to appear HLA-restricted, with HLA associations seemingly driven largely by CMV exposure. In the study, some 160 TCR beta chains were listed as associated with cytomegalovirus. Compared with equally common non-associated chains, HLA-associated TCR beta chains in a later analysis were more clonally expanded and had lower generation probabilities. Broadly in line with IMGT annotations, most TCR beta V segments showed up in productive rearrangements about 87% or about 30% of the time in an earlier analysis of approximately 600 of the donors. In this cohort, only TCR beta chains were sequenced, and detectable features were limited by the absence of alpha or paired-chain data. Approximately 16 rarely observed V segments, including chromosome 9 orphons, were excluded from the earlier analysis of a few hundred of the donors because counts were too low. Correlated functional status among segregating V segments might reflect linkage disequilibrium, but an unknown experimental factor could not be ruled out. A further reported finding was that TCR beta sequences accurately predicted the HLA-A and HLA-B alleles for most subjects in the first cohort. Presence/absence analyses assumed roughly uniform sequencing depth across donors, an assumption that may not hold. While some public TCRs were present in many individuals, most TCR sequences turned up only very rarely across donors. HLA typing was unavailable for some donors at each locus, so association tests used only the typed subset. Compared with the roughly 700-donor mean, donors in an Asian-associated ancestry cluster had fewer N-insertions in productive TCRs, according to a later genetic analysis. CMV serostatus was the only immune exposure information available for the cohort. The 87-base-pair reads could not distinguish some IMGT-functional V segments, including TRBV6-2 and TRBV6-3, so those segments were excluded. In a later analysis, TCR association rates were found to vary across HLA loci, with the most associated TCRs seen for DRB1 alleles and the fewest for HLA-C alleles. The sequencing pipeline was judged likely to have produced a cluster of highly shared sequence variants as a technical artifact. In both the original and validation cohorts, the classifier was reported to diagnose cytomegalovirus status with high specificity and sensitivity. It was suggested by the authors that the approach could potentially be generalized to other disease states and immunological phenotypes. A later analysis associated roughly 17,000 TCR beta sequences with specific HLA alleles at a false discovery rate of 0.05. In vitro tests confirmed that three of the cytomegalovirus-associated TCR beta chains recognize cytomegalovirus antigens. When HLA alleles, especially DR and DQ, strongly co-occurred, attributing TCR associations to individual alleles was difficult. In a later analysis, several top co-occurrence clusters were reported to appear linked to parvovirus B19, influenza, CMV and Epstein-Barr virus.

Library preparation used the immunoSEQ multiplex PCR assay. For the multiplex PCR, a mixture combining 60 forward primers for TCR Vbeta segments and 13 reverse primers for TCR Jbeta segments was used. Amplification of the CDR3 region of rearranged TCR beta genes was performed with a multiplex PCR assay on genomic DNA. Amplified TCR beta libraries were sequenced as 87-base-pair reads on the Illumina HiSeq System. The paper's processing steps were these. In a later analysis, some 80 million unique TCR beta chains were counted across the approximately 670 repertoires, and around 11 million of these chains were shared by at least two donors. A nearest-neighbor algorithm error-corrected the raw reads and collapsed the reads into unique sequences, merging closely related sequences to remove PCR and sequencing errors. To assign V, D and J gene segments, CDR3 sequences were aligned to IMGT reference sequences. Each retained sequence needed at least a six-nucleotide match to both a V gene segment and a J gene segment. Rearrangements were classified as productive when the CDR3 lacked stop codons and remained in frame with V and J, and all other rearrangements were classified as non-productive. Following IMGT convention, CDR3 was defined as the stretch from the second conserved V-encoded cysteine to the conserved J-encoded phenylalanine. Sequences without an unambiguous match to a single V gene segment were excluded from the earlier analysis of approximately 560 of the donors. In an earlier analysis of several hundred of the donors, V segments were called functional above 56.7% productive rearrangements and were called segregating when the between-donor standard deviation exceeded 5%. A statistical classification framework was developed to diagnose cytomegalovirus status using the catalog of TCR beta chain sequences. In a later analysis, V and J genes were assigned by comparing TCR nucleotide sequences against IMGT/GENE-DB human TR gene sequences. In a later analysis, CDR3 sequences and most-parsimonious VDJ recombination scenarios were assigned using the TCRdist pipeline. In a later analysis, each TCR beta chain was defined by its CDR3 amino acid sequence together with its V-gene family, and reads without a unique V-gene family were excluded. As a way to deal with suspected cross-contamination and a sequencing artifact, a later analysis dropped 450 to 700 nucleotide sequences that were highly shared and had low generation probability. In a later analysis, a clonal expansion index for each public chain was calculated from normalized within-repertoire ranks of inferred template counts. Generation probabilities in a later analysis came from a VDJ recombination model fitted to out-of-frame rearrangements, and those results were checked against IGoR. A later analysis scored TCR-TCR, TCR-HLA and TCR-CMV co-occurrence with hypergeometric tests, applying a repertoire-size bias correction to TCR pairs. A later analysis estimated false discovery rates by permuting HLA or CMV assignments 20 times. In a later analysis, co-occurring TCRs were grouped with DBSCAN, and TCRdist sequence similarity was added when clustering was performed within HLA-allele-positive subsets. For co-occurrence clustering, repertoires with fewer than 30,000 or more than 120,000 public chains were excluded, along with four to six repertoires with anomalous nucleotide sharing. The table was pulled from immuneACCESS by TCRdb, which kept in-frame rearrangements only. Such tables lose some clones; where checked, under half of the loss comes from unresolved V genes, and the rest has no known cause. Clone size and V and J calls were adopted from that table, with D and trimming inferred from the DNA. In all, the sample holds 90,000 or so clones, and more than 70% of those were seen once. The ten largest make up around 4% of the sample.

The sequence was collected from a man aged 55-75 years in good health and CMV-seronegative. The chain is encoded by TRBV6-5 joined to TRBJ2-7; 12 bases in the junction line up with TRBD2. Sequenced input: PBMCs. The encoded CDR3 is CASSTSGGSQGEQYF. In nucleotides, the sequence is TGTGCCAGCAGTACTAGCGGGGGGTCGCAGGGGGAGCAGTACTTC.